The clone carrying this T cell receptor beta chain was observed many times. The sample is drawn from a study of CD8 T cells in ankylosing spondylitis. TCRdb itself ran the 5' RACE reads through MiXCR, one entry per CDR3 protein. The repertoire holds approximately 290,000 distinct CDR3 sequences, with roughly 20% as singletons. Sequencing was done on a sample of blood, either unsorted or a sorted T cell fraction (not recorded which). The sequence came from a female donor with ankylosing spondylitis or in good health (not recorded which).

CDR3 in amino acids: CASSQDRGLETQYF. For the CDR3, the DNA is TGCGCCAGCAGCCAAGATAGAGGGTTAGAGACCCAGTACTTC. The V and J genes are TRBV4-3 and TRBJ2-5, with D possibly matching TRBD2 (5 bases). The CDR3 is made up of 14 amino acids. Germline loops: CDR1 LGHNA, CDR2 YSLEER. V lost 0 bases, J lost 4 bases, and 9 bases lay in between.